Each of the 10 T cell receptor beta chains below was sequenced from the same sample in a study of cytomegalovirus exposure and HLA in healthy donors (dated by TCRdb to about 2017). The library was produced with the immunoSEQ multiplex PCR assay. A mixture of 60 forward primers for TCR Vbeta segments and 13 reverse primers for TCR Jbeta segments was used in the multiplex PCR. Held by TCRdb, this immuneACCESS table contains in-frame sequences only and omits some clones. Under half of the omission traces to an unresolved V gene where checked; the cause of the rest is unknown. The table for this sample lists roughly 120,000 clones; over 70% of them were counted only once. The ten largest clones take up around 1.5% of the sample. Sample: PBMCs. These receptors were taken from a woman younger than 35 in good health and CMV-seronegative.

This rearrangement joins TRBV6-1 to TRBJ1-1; D not certain. Germline values: CDR1 MNHNS, CDR2 SASEGT. The CDR3 sequence is 13 residues long. V lost 1 base to trimming and J lost 4 bases, with 7 bases between them. CDR3 nucleotide sequence: TGTGCCAGCAGTGAAGGACAAAGCACTGAAGCTTTCTTT. Its translation is CASSEGQSTEAFF.

J is TRBJ2-3 and V is TRBV25-1; 9 positions agree with TRBD2. The ends lost 4 bases at V and 3 bases at J; junction bases unmatched: 5. CDR1 is MGHDK, CDR2 SYGVNS, per germline. The CDR3 is 15 residues long. CDR3: CASSGRGGRTDTQYF. The CDR3 DNA reads as TGTGCCAGCAGTGGGCGGGGGGGCCGTACAGATACGCAGTATTTT. Complete variable domain (other parts from reference TRBV25-1 and TRBJ2-3): EADIYQTPRYLVIGTGKKITLECSQTMGHDKMYWYQQDPGMELHLIHYSYGVNSTEKGDLSSESTVSRIRTEHFPLTLESARPSHTSQYLCASSGRGGRTDTQYFGPGTRLTVL.

The V gene is TRBV18, the J gene TRBJ1-4; D possibly corresponds to TRBD1 (6 bases). The V end lost 4 bases, the J end lost 8 bases, and 11 bases lay between the germline ends. CDR1 and CDR2 (germline): KGHSH, LQKENI. The CDR3 has 13 residues. The CDR3 reads CASSRLDREKLFF. The CDR3 DNA reads as TGTGCCAGCTCACGTCTGGACAGAGAAAAACTGTTTTTT.

This clone has a handful of counts. The chain couples TRBV28 to TRBJ2-5; TRBD2 agrees at 13 bases. Per the germline V gene, CDR1 is MDHEN and CDR2 is SYDVKM. This CDR3 is built from 15 residues. The V and J ends lost 6 bases and 3 bases, in that order; junction bases with no gene match: 4. The CDR3 region is CASSTGLAGKETQYF. Here the CDR3 DNA reads TGTGCCAGCAGCACGGGACTAGCGGGAAAAGAGACCCAGTACTTC.

V gene TRBV19 combines with J gene TRBJ1-5, with D maybe TRBD1 (5 bases). V lost 6 bases to trimming and J lost 0 bases, with 12 bases between them. The CDR3 contains 15 residues. The V gene's germline CDR1 is LNHDA and CDR2 SQIVND (reference sequence). The CDR3 loop reads CASSLTEYSNQPQHF. DNA for the CDR3: TGTGCCAGTAGCCTGACAGAGTATAGCAATCAGCCCCAGCATTTT.

The V gene is TRBV2, the J gene TRBJ2-5; 9 nucleotides agree with TRBD2. CDR1 is SNHLY, CDR2 FYNNEI, per germline. This CDR3 has 16 residues. Trimming removed 3 bases from V and 4 bases from J; junction bases left unmatched: 9. CDR3 coding DNA: TGTGCCAGCAGTGAGCCAGCGGGGGGCCCGATAGAGACCCAGTACTTC. Protein: CASSEPAGGPIETQYF.

This clone was picked up a small number of times. The chain combines TRBV5-6 with TRBJ2-7; tentative D call: TRBD2 (5 bases). Trimming left V 2 bases short and J 1 base short, with 13 bases between. Germline V gene sequence: CDR1 SGHDT, CDR2 YYEEEE. The CDR3 loop spans 15 amino acids. In DNA, the CDR3 is TGTGCCAGCAGCTTATCGGACTCTTGGTCCTACGAGCAGTACTTC. Translating gives CASSLSDSWSYEQYF.

The chain couples TRBV18 to TRBJ1-2; the match to TRBD1 covers 9 bases. V was clipped by 4 bases and J by 6 bases; unmatched bases: 6. CDR1 KGHSH and CDR2 LQKENI come from the germline V gene. This CDR3 region has 14 residues. CDR3 nucleotides: TGTGCCAGCTCACGAGGACAGGGGTTCGATGGCTACACCTTC. This encodes CASSRGQGFDGYTF.

The rearrangement uses TRBV6-6 and TRBJ2-1; tentative D call: TRBD2 (6 bases). Germline CDR1 and CDR2: MNHNY and SVGAGI (reference sequence). Deletions cut 9 bases from V and 10 bases from J, with 22 bases between. This CDR3 has 14 residues. CDR3 loop: CASNTGLLFGEQFF. The DNA of the CDR3 is TGTGCCAGTAATACGGGACTTCTATTCGGGGAGCAGTTCTTC.

The gene calls are TRBV29-1 and TRBJ1-1, with 7 bases fitting TRBD1. V was pared by 8 bases and J by 3 bases, with 9 bases of the junction left unmatched. The CDR3 covers 13 residues. Germline V CDR1 and CDR2: SQVTM, ANQGSEA. CDR3 residues: CSTKDRWDTEAFF. CDR3 sequence (DNA): TGCAGCACCAAGGACAGGTGGGACACTGAAGCTTTCTTT. The entire variable domain, with the rest obtained from reference TRBV29-1 and TRBJ1-1, is as follows: SAVISQKPSRDICQRGTSLTIQCQVDSQVTMMFWYRQQPGQSLTLIATANQGSEATYESGFVIDKFPISRPNLTFSTLTVSNMSPEDSSIYLCSTKDRWDTEAFFGQGTRLTVV.